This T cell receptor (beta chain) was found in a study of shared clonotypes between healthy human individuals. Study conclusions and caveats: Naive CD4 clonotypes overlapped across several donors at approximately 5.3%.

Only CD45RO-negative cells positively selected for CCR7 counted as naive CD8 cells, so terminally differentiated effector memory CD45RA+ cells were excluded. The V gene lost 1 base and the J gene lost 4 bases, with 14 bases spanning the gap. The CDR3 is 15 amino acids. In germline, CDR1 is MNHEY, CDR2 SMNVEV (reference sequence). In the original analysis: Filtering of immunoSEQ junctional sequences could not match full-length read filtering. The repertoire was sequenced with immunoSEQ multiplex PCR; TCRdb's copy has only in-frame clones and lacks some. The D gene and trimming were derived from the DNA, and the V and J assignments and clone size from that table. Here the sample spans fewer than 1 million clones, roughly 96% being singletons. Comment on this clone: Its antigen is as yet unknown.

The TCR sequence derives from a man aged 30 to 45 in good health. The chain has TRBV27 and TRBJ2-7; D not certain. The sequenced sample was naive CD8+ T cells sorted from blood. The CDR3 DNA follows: TGTGCCAGCAGTTTATTTCCCCACTGGAAGTACGAGCAGTACTTC. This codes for CASSLFPHWKYEQYF.